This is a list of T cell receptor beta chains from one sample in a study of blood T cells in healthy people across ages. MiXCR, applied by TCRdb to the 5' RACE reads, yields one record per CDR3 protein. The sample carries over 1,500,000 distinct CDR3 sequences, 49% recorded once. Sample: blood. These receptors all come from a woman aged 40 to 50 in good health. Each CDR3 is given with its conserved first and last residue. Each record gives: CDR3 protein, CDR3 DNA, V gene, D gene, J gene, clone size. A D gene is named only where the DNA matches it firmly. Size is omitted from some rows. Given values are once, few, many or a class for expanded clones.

cdr3_aa: CSALGAETQYF
cdr3_nt: TGCAGCGCACTAGGGGCAGAGACCCAGTACTTC
v_call: TRBV29-1
d_call: -
j_call: TRBJ2-5
clone_size: many

cdr3_aa: CASWGRGPSEQYF
cdr3_nt: TGTGCCAGCTGGGGGCGGGGGCCTTCCGAGCAGTACTTC
v_call: TRBV2
d_call: -
j_call: TRBJ2-7
clone_size: -

cdr3_aa: CSARGERSYGYTF
cdr3_nt: TGCAGTGCTAGAGGGGAAAGAAGCTATGGCTACACCTTC
v_call: TRBV20-1
d_call: -
j_call: TRBJ1-2
clone_size: -

cdr3_aa: CSAVPGDRDYEQYF
cdr3_nt: TGCAGTGCCGTACCGGGGGACAGAGACTACGAGCAGTACTTC
v_call: TRBV20-1
d_call: -
j_call: TRBJ2-7
clone_size: -

cdr3_aa: CASSLTWAGELFF
cdr3_nt: TGTGCCAGCAGCTTAACATGGGCCGGGGAGCTGTTTTTT
v_call: TRBV7-2
d_call: -
j_call: TRBJ2-2
clone_size: few

cdr3_aa: CSARDLEGEGGSYTF
cdr3_nt: TGCAGTGCTAGAGATCTAGAGGGGGAGGGAGGTAGCTACACCTTC
v_call: TRBV20-1
d_call: -
j_call: TRBJ1-2
clone_size: few

cdr3_aa: CASSVDGWGTQYF
cdr3_nt: TGTGCCAGCAGCGTAGATGGATGGGGGACCCAGTACTTC
v_call: TRBV9
d_call: -
j_call: TRBJ2-5
clone_size: -

cdr3_aa: CASSEVTGVDEQFF
cdr3_nt: TGTGCCAGCAGTGAGGTTACAGGGGTCGATGAGCAGTTCTTC
v_call: TRBV2
d_call: TRBD1
j_call: TRBJ2-1
clone_size: -

cdr3_aa: CAISDPGLAGNEQFF
cdr3_nt: TGTGCCATCAGTGACCCGGGACTAGCGGGGAATGAGCAGTTCTTC
v_call: TRBV10-3
d_call: TRBD2
j_call: TRBJ2-1
clone_size: -

cdr3_aa: CASRIDAGTGAAEQFF
cdr3_nt: TGTGCCAGCAGGATAGATGCCGGGACAGGGGCGGCTGAGCAGTTCTTC
v_call: TRBV11-1
d_call: TRBD1
j_call: TRBJ2-1
clone_size: few

cdr3_aa: CASSHLGTGARSYEQYF
cdr3_nt: TGCGCCAGCAGCCACCTCGGGACAGGGGCCCGCTCCTACGAGCAGTACTTC
v_call: TRBV4-1
d_call: TRBD1
j_call: TRBJ2-7
clone_size: -

cdr3_aa: CATCPGPNVDTQYF
cdr3_nt: TGTGCCACCTGCCCGGGACCTAACGTAGATACGCAGTATTTT
v_call: TRBV24-1
d_call: -
j_call: TRBJ2-3
clone_size: -

cdr3_aa: CASSGSLAGGTYNEQFF
cdr3_nt: TGTGCCAGCAGCGGATCCTTAGCGGGGGGAACCTACAATGAGCAGTTCTTC
v_call: TRBV2
d_call: TRBD2
j_call: TRBJ2-1
clone_size: -

cdr3_aa: CASRGTGGEKLFF
cdr3_nt: TGTGCCAGCAGGGGAACAGGGGGAGAAAAACTGTTTTTT
v_call: TRBV2
d_call: TRBD1
j_call: TRBJ1-4
clone_size: -

cdr3_aa: CASSKEASSGKNIQYF
cdr3_nt: TGTGCCAGCAGCAAAGAGGCCAGCAGCGGCAAAAACATTCAGTACTTC
v_call: TRBV21-1
d_call: -
j_call: TRBJ2-4
clone_size: once

cdr3_aa: CASRGIRRIRAEKLFF
cdr3_nt: TGTGCCAGCAGGGGGATCAGACGGATTCGGGCTGAAAAACTGTTTTTT
v_call: TRBV6-2/TRBV6-3
d_call: -
j_call: TRBJ1-4
clone_size: -